This TCR beta chain appears in the sequencing data of a study of monozygotic twins with inflammatory bowel disease. For this clonotype: What it binds is not known.

Per individual sample, eight separate reactions were used to make cDNA. Added by template switching were UMIs that each held a 6-nucleotide sample barcode. After re-calling the 5' RACE reads, TCRdb lists one entry per CDR3 protein, DNA absent. This table lists approximately 400,000 distinct CDR3 sequences. The CDR3 sequence is 16 residues long. CDR1 and CDR2 (germline): LNHDA, SQIVND (reference sequence). The study, taken as a whole, reports: Some repertoire variability may stem from patients' differing immunosuppressive treatments.

The origin of this receptor is a human donor with ulcerative colitis or Crohn's disease, or a healthy co-twin of an affected twin (not recorded which). The rearrangement links TRBV19 to TRBJ2-2; TCRdb's assignment of TRBD2 cannot be checked, as there is no DNA. Sequenced material: blood. CDR3 sequence: CASKSASGVRTGELFF.